Below are 3 T cell receptor beta chains sequenced from a single sample in a study of beta chain features in type 1 diabetes. All of the isolated RNA was reverse transcribed, so expressed TCRB transcripts were sequenced. Sequenced by immunoSEQ multiplex PCR; TCRdb stores in-frame clones only, minus some. Of 350,000 to 400,000 clones in the sample, less than 15% were seen once. Source material: naive CD4+ T cells from blood. These receptors were taken from a woman aged 18-29 years in good health.

A few counts support this clone. This chain links TRBV5-6 with TRBJ2-5; D may be TRBD1 (6 bases). CDR3 length: 13 residues. Trimming pared 3 bases from V and 7 bases from J, leaving 13 bases between. CDR1 SGHDT and CDR2 YYEEEE come from the germline V gene. The CDR3 nucleotides read TGTGCCAGCAGCTGGACAGCGATGGGGACCCAGTACTTC. It specifies CASSWTAMGTQYF.

Turning to this clone: A junction end diverges from the germline sequence, so it may reflect a read error. The chain combines TRBV5-1 with TRBJ2-7; 9 bases fit TRBD2. Germline assignment: CDR1 SGHRS and CDR2 YFSETQ. There are 13 residues in the CDR3. For the CDR3, the DNA is TGCGCCAGCAGCTTGGTGGCTAGCGGGGAGCCGTACTTC. It encodes CASSLVASGEPYF.

This clone was counted only a few times. The V gene is TRBV14, the J gene TRBJ2-7; perhaps TRBD1 as D (6 bases). CDR3 length: 15 residues. From germline, CDR1 is SGHDN and CDR2 FVKESK. V lost 3 bases and J 0 bases, leaving 12 bases between the germline ends. The DNA of the CDR3 is TGTGCCAGCAGCCAGGGGTGGGGACACTCCTACGAGCAGTACTTC. It codes for CASSQGWGHSYEQYF.